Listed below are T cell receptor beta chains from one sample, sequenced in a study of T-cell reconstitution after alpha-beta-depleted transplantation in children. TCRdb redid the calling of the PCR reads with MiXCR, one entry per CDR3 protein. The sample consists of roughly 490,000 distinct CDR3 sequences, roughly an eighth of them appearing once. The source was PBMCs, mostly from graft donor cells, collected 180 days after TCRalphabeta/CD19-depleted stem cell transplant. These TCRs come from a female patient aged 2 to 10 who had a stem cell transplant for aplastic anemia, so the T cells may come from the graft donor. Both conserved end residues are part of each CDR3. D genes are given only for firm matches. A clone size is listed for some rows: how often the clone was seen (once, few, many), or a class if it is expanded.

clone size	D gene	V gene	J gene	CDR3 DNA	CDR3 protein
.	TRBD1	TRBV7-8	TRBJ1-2	TGTGCCAGCAGCCAGCAGACAGGGTTTAACTATGGCTACACCTTC	CASSQQTGFNYGYTF
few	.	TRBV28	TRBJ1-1	TGTGCCAGCAGTCCTCCTGGGCAGGGGATGAACACTGAAGCTTTCTTT	CASSPPGQGMNTEAFF
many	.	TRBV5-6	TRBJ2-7	TGTGCCAGCAGCTTTTTCCAGGCCCGAATTCTATACGAGCAGTACTTC	CASSFFQARILYEQYF
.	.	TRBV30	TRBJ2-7	TGTGCCAGAACCCAGGGACACCTTCCCTACGAGCAGTACTTC	CARTQGHLPYEQYF
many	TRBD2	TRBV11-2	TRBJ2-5	TGTGCCAGCAGCTTAGGGCCGGGAGGGAACCAAGAGACCCAGTACTTC	CASSLGPGGNQETQYF
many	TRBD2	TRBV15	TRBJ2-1	TGTGCCACCAGCAAACTAGCGAAAGACCTAAATTACTACAATGAGCAGTTCTTC	CATSKLAKDLNYYNEQFF
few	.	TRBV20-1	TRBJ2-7	TGCAGTTCCCCCATGGGGACCCCAGGCTACGAGCAGTACTTC	CSSPMGTPGYEQYF
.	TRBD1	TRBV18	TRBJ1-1	TGTGCCAGCTCACCGGACAGGGGATGTGCTTTCTTT	CASSPDRGCAFF
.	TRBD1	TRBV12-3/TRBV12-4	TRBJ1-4	TGTGCCAGCAGGCCCGGGACAGGGGTTGAAAAACTGTTTTTT	CASRPGTGVEKLFF
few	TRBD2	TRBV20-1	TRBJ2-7	TGCAGTGCTACCGGGACTAGCGTCTACGAGCAGTACTTC	CSATGTSVYEQYF
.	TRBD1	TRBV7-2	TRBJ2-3	TGTGCCAGCAGGAAGGGGGCGAGCACAGATACGCAGTATTTT	CASRKGASTDTQYF
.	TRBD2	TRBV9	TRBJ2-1	TGTGCCAGCAGCGTAGTCCCAGCTACTAGCGGGAATGAGCAGTTCTTC	CASSVVPATSGNEQFF
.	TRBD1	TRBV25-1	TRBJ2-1	TGTGCCAGCAGTTATTACCGGGACAGCCGAGATGAGCAGTTCTTC	CASSYYRDSRDEQFF
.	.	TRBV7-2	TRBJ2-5	TGTGCCAGCAGCTCCGGGATTGTGGGAGAGACCCAGTACTTC	CASSSGIVGETQYF
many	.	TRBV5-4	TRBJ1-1	TGTGCCAGCAGGCTACAGGGGAACACTGAAGCTTTCTTT	CASRLQGNTEAFF
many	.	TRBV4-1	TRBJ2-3	TGCGCCAGCAGCCAAGATGGGAGAACCGATACGCAGTATTTT	CASSQDGRTDTQYF
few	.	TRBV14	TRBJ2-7	TGTGCCAGCAGCCCCAGGGTGCGGCCCTCTACCTCCTACGAGCAGTACTTC	CASSPRVRPSTSYEQYF
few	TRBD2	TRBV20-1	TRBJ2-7	TGCAGTGCTAGAGAGGGGGGGTCCTACGAGCAGTACTTC	CSAREGGSYEQYF
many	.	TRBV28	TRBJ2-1	TGTGCCAGCAGTTTAGCGGGAACGACAAATGAGCAGTTCTTC	CASSLAGTTNEQFF
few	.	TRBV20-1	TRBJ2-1	TGCAGTGCGACGCCACCTCCAAGGTACAATGAGCAGTTCTTC	CSATPPPRYNEQFF
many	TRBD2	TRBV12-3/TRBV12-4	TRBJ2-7	TGTGCCAGCAGTCCCGGGACTAGCGGGGTACCCTACGAGCAGTACTTC	CASSPGTSGVPYEQYF
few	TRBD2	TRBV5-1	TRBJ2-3	TGCGCCAGCAGCTGGGGAGGCGGGAAGCGGGGAACAGATACGCAGTATTTT	CASSWGGGKRGTDTQYF
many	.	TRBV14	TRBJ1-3	TGTGCCAGCAGCCAAGTAACGGGACCACGAAACACCATATATTTT	CASSQVTGPRNTIYF
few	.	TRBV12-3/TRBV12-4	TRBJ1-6	TGTGCCAGCAGTTTCGGACAGAAGTATAATTCACCCCTCCACTTT	CASSFGQKYNSPLHF
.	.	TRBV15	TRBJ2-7	TGTGCCACCAGCAGAGGGGCAGGTTCGGGCCACGAGCAGTACTTC	CATSRGAGSGHEQYF
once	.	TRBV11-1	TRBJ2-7	TGTGCCAGCAGCTTAGGCGGGGGCACAAGTATCCTCTACGAGCAGTACTTC	CASSLGGGTSILYEQYF
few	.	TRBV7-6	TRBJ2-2	TGTGCCAGCAGGTCGCCAGGACCGATTACCGGGGAGCTGTTTTTT	CASRSPGPITGELFF
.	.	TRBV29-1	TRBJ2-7	TGCAGCGTTGTGGGGAGTGAGGAACGGTATTACGAGCAGTACTTC	CSVVGSEERYYEQYF
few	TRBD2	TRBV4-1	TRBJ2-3	TGCGCCAGCAGCCAAGATCGACTAGCGGGAGTAATTTTGTTCACAGATACGCAGTATTTT	CASSQDRLAGVILFTDTQYF
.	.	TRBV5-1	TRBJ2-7	TGCGCCAGCAGCCCGGGAGTAGGGTTCTCCTACGAGCAGTACTTC	CASSPGVGFSYEQYF
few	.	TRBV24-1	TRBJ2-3	TGTGCCACCAGTGAGGGAGATACGCAGTATTTT	CATSEGDTQYF
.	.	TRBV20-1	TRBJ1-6	TGCAGTGCTAGAGGGAGAGACAGAAGGCTCTTTAATTCACCCCTCCACTTT	CSARGRDRRLFNSPLHF
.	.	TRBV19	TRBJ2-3	TGTGCCAGTAGTATAGACGGAGACACAGATACGCAGTATTTT	CASSIDGDTDTQYF
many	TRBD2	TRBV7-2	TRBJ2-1	TGTGCCAGCAGCTTACCATGGGCGGGAGCCTCACACAATGAGCAGTTCTTC	CASSLPWAGASHNEQFF
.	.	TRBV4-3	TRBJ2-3	TGCGCCAGCAGCCAAGATAGGACCCGGGACACGCGCACAGATACGCAGTATTTT	CASSQDRTRDTRTDTQYF
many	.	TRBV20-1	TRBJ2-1	TGCAGTGCTAGCCTGTATTACCCTTACAATGAGCAGTTCTTC	CSASLYYPYNEQFF
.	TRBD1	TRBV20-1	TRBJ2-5	TGCAGTGCTAGAGACCGGGACAGGGCTTGGGAGACCCAGTACTTC	CSARDRDRAWETQYF
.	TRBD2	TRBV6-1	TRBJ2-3	TGTGCCAGCAGTCGCGTAGCGGGAGGCGGGGGTACGCAGTATTTT	CASSRVAGGGGTQYF
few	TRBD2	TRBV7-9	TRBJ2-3	TGTGCCAGCAGCTTAGGAGCGGGAGCCACAGATACGCAGTATTTT	CASSLGAGATDTQYF
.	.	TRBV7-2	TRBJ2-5	TGTGCCAGCAGCCGACGCGGACAGCAGTCAGGGGAGACCCAGTACTTC	CASSRRGQQSGETQYF
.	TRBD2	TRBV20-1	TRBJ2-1	TGCAGTGCTAGCGAAACTAGCGGACCTTACAATGAGCAGTTCTTC	CSASETSGPYNEQFF
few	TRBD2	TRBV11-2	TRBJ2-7	TGTGCCAGCAGCCAAGGGACTAGAAGTCGCGAGCAGTACTTC	CASSQGTRSREQYF
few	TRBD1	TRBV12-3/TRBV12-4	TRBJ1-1	TGTGCCAGCAGTTTTGGGACAGGGGGCATGAACACTGAAGCTTTCTTT	CASSFGTGGMNTEAFF
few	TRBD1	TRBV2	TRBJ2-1	TGTGCCAGCAGTGTCTCTGAGAGGGACAGAGAAACTTGGAATGAGCAGTTCTTC	CASSVSERDRETWNEQFF
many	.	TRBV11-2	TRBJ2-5	TGTGCCAGCAGCTTAGACCGGAGGACCCAGTACTTC	CASSLDRRTQYF
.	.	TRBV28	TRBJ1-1	TGTGCCAGCAGCTACCTTCGCAACACTGAAGCTTTCTTT	CASSYLRNTEAFF
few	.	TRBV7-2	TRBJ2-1	TGTGCCAGCAGCCCAGCGGCTTGGCAGGGGGGTGAGCAGTTCTTC	CASSPAAWQGGEQFF
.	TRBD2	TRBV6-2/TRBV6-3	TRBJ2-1	TGTGCCACCCGAGCGGGAGGGACCTACAATGAGCAGTTCTTC	CATRAGGTYNEQFF
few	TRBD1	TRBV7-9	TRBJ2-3	TGTGCCAGCAGCTTGGGGACAGGGCGCACAGATACGCAGTATTTT	CASSLGTGRTDTQYF
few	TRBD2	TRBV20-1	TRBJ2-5	TGCAGTGCATTCGGCCGGGACTACGAAGAGACCCAGTACTTC	CSAFGRDYEETQYF
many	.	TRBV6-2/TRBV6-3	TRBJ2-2	TGTGCCAGCAGTTACTACACCGGGGAGCTGTTTTTT	CASSYYTGELFF
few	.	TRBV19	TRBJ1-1	TGTGCCAGTAGTATCAGAAACCGAGGCACTGAAGCTTTCTTT	CASSIRNRGTEAFF
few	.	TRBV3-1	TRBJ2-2	TGTGCCAGCAGCCAGTTTAGACAGAACACCGGGGAGCTGTTTTTT	CASSQFRQNTGELFF
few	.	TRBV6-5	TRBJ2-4	TGTGCCAGCAGTTACGTCGGGACTGGAGTAAACATTCAGTACTTC	CASSYVGTGVNIQYF